The rows below give T cell receptor beta chains drawn from one sample of a study of PD-1 blockade in classical Hodgkin lymphoma. TCRdb keeps only in-frame clones here, not all; method: immunoSEQ multiplex PCR. This sample has approximately 28,000 clones, with 70% to 85% found just once. Sequencing was performed on CD4+ T cells from blood, taken before the fourth cycle of nivolumab. These receptor sequences come from a human donor with classical Hodgkin lymphoma. CDR3s include the opening cysteine and the closing phenylalanine or tryptophan. The D gene is left open where the match is weak. Size is stated for part of the rows, as once, few or many counts, or as a class when the clone is expanded.

j_gene	v_gene	abundance	d_gene	CDR3aa	CDR3nt
TRBJ2-6	TRBV5-3	NA	TRBD1	CARSVGTDPLGAGANVLTF	TGTGCCAGAAGCGTCGGGACAGACCCGTTAGGGGCTGGGGCCAACGTCCTGACTTTC
TRBJ2-3	TRBV10-2	NA	NA	CASSEPHTDTQYF	TGCGCCAGCAGTGAACCTCACACAGATACGCAGTATTTT
TRBJ1-1	TRBV28	NA	TRBD1	CATPGQGGSSEAFF	TGTGCCACCCCGGGACAGGGAGGGTCCAGTGAAGCTTTCTTT
TRBJ2-3	TRBV5-1	few	TRBD1	CASSLRTGETDTQYF	TGCGCCAGCAGCTTGAGGACAGGGGAGACAGATACGCAGTATTTT
TRBJ2-1	TRBV5-1	NA	NA	CASSLVGLTYNEQFF	TGCGCCAGCAGCTTGGTAGGGCTAACCTACAATGAGCAGTTCTTC
TRBJ2-3	TRBV4-3	NA	TRBD1	CASSQDSGQGTDTQYF	TGCGCCAGCAGCCAAGATTCGGGACAGGGCACAGATACGCAGTATTTT
TRBJ1-4	TRBV19	NA	NA	CATSQYEKLFF	TGTGCCACCTCGCAGTATGAAAAACTGTTTTTT
TRBJ2-7	TRBV7-3	NA	NA	CASSSAGGLEQYF	TGTGCCAGCAGTTCCGCTGGGGGACTCGAGCAGTACTTC
TRBJ1-5	TRBV6-5	few	NA	CASSRGSDQPQHF	TGTGCCAGCAGCAGAGGGAGTGACCAGCCCCAGCATTTT
TRBJ2-1	TRBV29-1	NA	NA	CSVDGGSSYNEQFF	TGCAGCGTTGATGGAGGGAGCTCCTACAATGAGCAGTTCTTC
TRBJ2-1	TRBV27	once	TRBD2	CASREGSGGVFNEQFF	TGTGCCAGCCGTGAGGGTAGCGGGGGGGTGTTCAATGAGCAGTTCTTC
TRBJ2-2	TRBV10-3	few	NA	CAIGQGGGELFF	TGTGCCATCGGGCAGGGTGGAGGGGAGCTGTTTTTT
TRBJ2-2	TRBV4-1	NA	TRBD2	CASSQEGLAGEDGELFF	TGCGCCAGCAGCCAAGAAGGGCTAGCGGGAGAGGACGGGGAGCTGTTTTTT
TRBJ2-1	TRBV4-3	once	TRBD1	CASSQVGTAYNEQFF	TGCGCCAGCAGCCAAGTGGGGACAGCCTACAATGAGCAGTTCTTC
TRBJ2-3	TRBV5-4	NA	TRBD2	CASSLPNLAGGTDTQYF	TGTGCCAGCAGCTTGCCAAACCTAGCGGGGGGCACAGATACGCAGTATTTT
TRBJ1-5	TRBV19	NA	NA	CASSDIGVGNQPQHF	TGTGCCAGTAGCGACATCGGGGTGGGCAATCAGCCCCAGCATTTT
TRBJ2-6	TRBV7-3	NA	TRBD1	CASSLSLQGAAGANVLTF	TGTGCCAGCAGCTTAAGCCTACAGGGGGCAGCCGGGGCCAACGTCCTGACTTTC
TRBJ2-3	TRBV7-3	NA	TRBD2	CASSRGLAGIGVTQYF	TGTGCCAGCAGCCGGGGCCTAGCGGGAATTGGAGTTACGCAGTATTTT
TRBJ2-2	TRBV4-3	NA	NA	CASSQDPGTDKNTGELFF	TGCGCCAGCAGCCAAGATCCCGGGACGGATAAAAACACCGGGGAGCTGTTTTTT
TRBJ1-2	TRBV28	few	NA	CASSFGSAGNYGYTF	TGTGCCAGCAGTTTTGGTTCGGCAGGGAACTATGGCTACACCTTC
TRBJ1-1	TRBV29-1	few	NA	CSVVNTRGGTEAFF	TGCAGCGTTGTAAATACAAGAGGGGGCACTGAAGCTTTCTTT
TRBJ2-5	TRBV7-9	NA	TRBD2	CASSWLAGISSRETQYF	TGTGCCAGCAGCTGGTTAGCGGGAATATCCTCTCGGGAGACCCAGTACTTC
TRBJ2-2	TRBV2	few	NA	CASSEALSSHRGELFF	TGTGCCAGCAGTGAAGCGTTGAGCTCCCACCGCGGGGAGCTGTTTTTT
TRBJ1-1	TRBV6-5	NA	NA	CASSAFGLNTEAFF	TGTGCCAGCAGTGCATTCGGGCTGAACACTGAAGCTTTCTTT
TRBJ1-1	TRBV5-6	NA	NA	CASSLFGQKAFF	TGTGCCAGCAGCTTGTTTGGCCAGAAAGCTTTCTTT
TRBJ2-1	TRBV25-1	NA	TRBD2	CASSETRASGDNEQFF	TGTGCCAGCAGTGAAACCAGGGCTAGCGGGGACAATGAGCAGTTCTTC
TRBJ1-1	TRBV7-3	NA	NA	CASSPSANTEAFF	TGTGCCAGCAGCCCTTCAGCTAACACTGAAGCTTTCTTT
TRBJ1-5	TRBV6-1	NA	NA	CASSLENGVAQPQHF	TGTGCCAGCAGTCTAGAAAACGGGGTGGCGCAGCCCCAGCATTTT
TRBJ2-5	TRBV14	NA	NA	CASSQDRASETQYF	TGTGCCAGCAGCCAAGATAGGGCGTCCGAGACCCAGTACTTC
TRBJ2-5	TRBV12-5	NA	NA	CASGFWGLSQTQYF	TGTGCTAGTGGTTTTTGGGGGTTGAGTCAGACCCAGTACTTC
TRBJ1-6	TRBV6-6	medium-sized	NA	CASSYQGAPLHF	TGTGCCAGCAGTTACCAGGGAGCACCCCTCCACTTT
TRBJ1-3	TRBV27	NA	TRBD1	CASSLDRAGNTIYF	TGTGCCAGCAGTTTGGACAGGGCTGGAAACACCATATATTTT
TRBJ2-2	TRBV10-3	NA	TRBD2	CATRVPTGTRSFGELFF	TGTGCCACCAGGGTCCCGACCGGGACTAGAAGTTTCGGGGAGCTGTTTTTT
TRBJ1-2	TRBV6-6	NA	NA	CASSRREGGGWDGYTF	TGTGCCAGCAGCCGACGGGAGGGAGGCGGTTGGGATGGCTACACCTTC
TRBJ2-7	TRBV4-3	NA	TRBD1	CASSQGRQGSYEQYF	TGCGCCAGCAGCCAAGGTCGACAGGGGTCCTACGAGCAGTACTTC
TRBJ2-5	TRBV7-2	NA	NA	CASSLAVGLGETQYF	TGTGCCAGCAGCTTAGCTGTAGGGCTCGGAGAGACCCAGTACTTC
TRBJ2-3	TRBV6-1	NA	TRBD2	CASSEWTSSTDTQYF	TGTGCCAGCAGTGAATGGACTAGCTCCACAGATACGCAGTATTTT
TRBJ1-2	TRBV4-2	few	TRBD1	CASSQVQGAGGYTF	TGTGCCAGCAGCCAAGTTCAGGGGGCAGGTGGCTACACCTTC
TRBJ2-5	TRBV7-2	once	TRBD2	CASAGVVAGDGTQYF	TGTGCCAGCGCTGGGGTAGTAGCGGGAGATGGGACCCAGTACTTC
TRBJ2-6	TRBV6-5	NA	NA	CASSYSTLGANVLTF	TGTGCCAGCAGTTACTCGACGCTCGGGGCCAACGTCCTGACTTTC
TRBJ1-1	TRBV29-1	NA	TRBD1	CSVAGGRGVNTEAFF	TGCAGCGTTGCAGGGGGCCGGGGGGTGAACACTGAAGCTTTCTTT
TRBJ2-5	TRBV15	NA	TRBD1	CASGQGSRETQYF	TGTGCCAGCGGACAGGGTAGTAGAGAGACCCAGTACTTC
TRBJ2-5	TRBV5-4	NA	NA	CASSFYGSQETQYF	TGTGCCAGCAGCTTTTACGGTTCACAAGAGACCCAGTACTTC
TRBJ2-1	TRBV4-3	NA	TRBD2	CASRVGLAAYNEQFF	TGCGCCAGCAGGGTCGGACTAGCCGCCTACAATGAGCAGTTCTTC
TRBJ1-5	TRBV10-3	NA	NA	CAIRQGLNQPQHF	TGTGCCATCAGACAGGGTCTTAATCAGCCCCAGCATTTT
TRBJ2-7	TRBV4-2	NA	TRBD1	CASSQEGGFYEQYF	TGTGCCAGCAGCCAAGAAGGGGGCTTCTACGAGCAGTACTTC
TRBJ1-1	TRBV15	NA	NA	CATSSRTVRNTEAFF	TGTGCCACCAGCAGCAGGACAGTCCGGAACACTGAAGCTTTCTTT
TRBJ1-4	TRBV5-1	NA	NA	CASSSGASNWIEKLFF	TGCGCCAGCAGCTCCGGAGCGAGCAACTGGATTGAAAAACTGTTTTTT
TRBJ1-3	TRBV19	few	NA	CASCHLQDPGNTIYF	TGTGCCAGTTGTCACCTCCAGGATCCTGGAAACACCATATATTTT
TRBJ1-4	TRBV18	NA	NA	CASSRDLISDEKLFF	TGTGCCAGCTCACGGGACCTTATAAGCGATGAAAAACTGTTTTTT
TRBJ1-2	TRBV7-2	once	NA	CASSLAGAVYGYTF	TGTGCCAGCAGCTTAGCGGGGGCAGTTTATGGCTACACCTTC
TRBJ1-2	TRBV5-4	few	TRBD1	CASSLGTGVFYGYTF	TGTGCCAGCAGCTTGGGGACAGGAGTCTTCTATGGCTACACCTTC
TRBJ1-6	TRBV18	NA	NA	CASSPEGLWGHSPLHF	TGTGCCAGCTCACCTGAAGGCCTTTGGGGTCATTCACCCCTCCACTTT